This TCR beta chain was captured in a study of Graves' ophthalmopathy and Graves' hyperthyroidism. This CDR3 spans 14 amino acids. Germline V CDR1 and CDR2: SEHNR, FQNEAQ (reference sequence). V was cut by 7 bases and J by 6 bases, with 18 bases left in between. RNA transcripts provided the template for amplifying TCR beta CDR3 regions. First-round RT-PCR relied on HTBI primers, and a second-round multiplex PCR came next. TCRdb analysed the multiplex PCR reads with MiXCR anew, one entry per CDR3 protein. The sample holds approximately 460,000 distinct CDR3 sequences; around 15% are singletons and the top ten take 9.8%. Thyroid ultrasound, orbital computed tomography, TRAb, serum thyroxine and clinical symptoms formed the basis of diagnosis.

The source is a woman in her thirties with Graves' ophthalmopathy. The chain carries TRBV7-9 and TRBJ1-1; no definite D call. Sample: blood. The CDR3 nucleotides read TGTGCCAGCATCCCTCCGCTAGGCCACGCTGAAGCTTTCTTT. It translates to CASIPPLGHAEAFF.